Presented here are 23 T cell receptor beta chains from one specimen sequenced in a study of T cells in Graves' hyperthyroidism and ophthalmopathy. TCR beta CDR3 regions were amplified from RNA. An initial round of RT-PCR targeting the TCR CDR3 relied on the HTBI primer set. TCRdb recomputed calls from the multiplex PCR reads with MiXCR, one row per CDR3 protein. Seen here are roughly 57,000 distinct CDR3 sequences, around 50% observed once, and the top ten hold approximately 3.4%. The sample comprised blood. Receptors originate from a woman in her fifties or sixties with Graves' ophthalmopathy.

Worth noting for this clonotype: No conserved phenylalanine or tryptophan ends this CDR3, so it is likely a read error. The rearrangement joins TRBV7-8 to TRBJ2-1, with D maybe TRBD2 (6 bases). V was cut by 5 bases and J by 12 bases, with 23 bases left in between. The CDR3 contains 15 residues. The germline V gene has CDR1 SGHVS and CDR2 FQNEAQ. The CDR3 spells CASSQLFLGIGGQFL. The CDR3 DNA reads as TGTGCCAGCAGCCAACTCTTCCTGGGGATCGGGGGGCAGTTCCTC.

This clonotype showed up many times. This rearrangement joins TRBV20-1 to TRBJ2-3; 9 positions agree with TRBD2. Germline CDR1 is DFQATT and CDR2 is SNEGSKA (reference sequence). V was pared by 6 bases and J by 6 bases, with 4 bases of the junction left unmatched. The CDR3 sequence is 12 residues long. Here the CDR3 reads CSAAAGGDTQYF. CDR3 DNA sequence: TGCAGTGCAGCCGCGGGAGGGGATACGCAGTATTTT.

The sample holds many counts of this clonotype. The chain carries TRBV28 and TRBJ2-1; 12 nucleotides line up with TRBD2. Germline CDR1 reads MDHEN; CDR2 reads SYDVKM. V lost 3 bases, J lost 8 bases, and 2 bases stayed unmatched. The CDR3 is 14 amino acids. The CDR3 DNA sequence: TGTGCCAGCAGTTTCCTAGCGGGAGGGTATGAGCAGTTCTTC. It yields the protein CASSFLAGGYEQFF.

J is TRBJ2-7 and V is TRBV5-2; TRBD1 was called by the table and not checked on the DNA. TRBV5-2 is a pseudogene segment. This CDR3 has 16 residues. In DNA form, the CDR3 reads TGTGCCAGCAGCTTGAGGGACAGGGGGCAAGTAGGCGAGCAGTACTTC. Translation gives CASSLRDRGQVGEQYF.

The chain couples TRBV20-1 to TRBJ1-5; 8 positions agree with TRBD1. The CDR3 sequence is 15 residues long. Trimming cost V 8 bases and J 3 bases; bases outside gene matches: 12. Germline CDR1 is DFQATT and CDR2 is SNEGSKA (reference sequence). CDR3 region: CSTWGGQGYNQPQHF. CDR3 in DNA: TGCAGTACTTGGGGAGGACAGGGCTACAATCAGCCCCAGCATTTT.

The chain is built from TRBV5-4 and TRBJ2-1; D possibly matches TRBD1 or TRBD2 (5 bases each). Trimming shortened V by 4 bases and J by 6 bases, and 14 bases separated the two germline ends. Germline CDR1 reads SGHNT; CDR2 reads YYREEE (reference sequence). This CDR3 has 14 amino acids. In DNA form, the CDR3 reads TGTGCCAGCAGCGCCCGGGGCGGTCGCAATGAGCAGTTCTTC. It specifies CASSARGGRNEQFF.

By sample fraction, this clonotype is medium-sized. The chain joins TRBV7-6 to TRBJ1-6; 11 bases are shared with TRBD1. J was trimmed by 8 bases and V by 7 bases; bases with no gene match: 7. CDR3 length equals 15 residues. Germline CDR1 is SGHVS and CDR2 is FNYEAQ. CDR3 in amino acids: CASTLGGQGDSPLHF. The CDR3, as DNA: TGTGCCAGCACCCTGGGGGGACAGGGGGATTCACCCCTCCACTTT.

By share, this clonotype counts as medium-sized (0.01 to 0.1%). This chain connects TRBV29-1 to TRBJ2-2; 8 nucleotides align to TRBD2. Germline trimming cut 6 bases from V and 1 base from J; bases unmatched to any gene: 7. Germline V lookup: CDR1 SQVTM, CDR2 ANQGSEA. This CDR3 spans 15 amino acids. CDR3 nucleotides: TGCAGCGTCCACAAGGGACTAGGGAACACCGGGGAGCTGTTTTTT. Translated, it gives CSVHKGLGNTGELFF.

The J gene is TRBJ2-3, the V gene TRBV19; D is possibly TRBD2 (5 bases). Germline V gene sequence: CDR1 LNHDA, CDR2 SQIVND (reference sequence). The V end was cut by 5 bases, the J end by 2 bases, with 14 bases between. The CDR3 is made up of 15 amino acids. The CDR3 protein is CASSLGGLITDTQYF. CDR3 bases: TGTGCCAGTAGTCTCGGAGGTCTTATCACAGATACGCAGTATTTT.

Points on this clonotype: Germline is not matched at one junction end, which may reflect a read error. This sequence joins TRBV13 and TRBJ2-7, with unresolved D. This CDR3 has 12 residues. Per the germline V gene, CDR1 is PRHDT and CDR2 is FYEKMQ (reference sequence). The CDR3, as DNA: TGTGCCAGCAGCGTAGGCGTACGGGAGCAGTACTTC. It encodes CASSVGVREQYF.

This clonotype was counted at least ten times. The chain couples TRBV10-2 to TRBJ1-1, with D possibly TRBD1 on 5 matching bases. The CDR3 totals 13 residues. V was pared by 8 bases and J by 5 bases, with 15 bases between. CDR1 is WSHSY and CDR2 is SAAADI in the germline V gene. CDR3 DNA: TGCGCCAGCGGGCCAGGGTCTGTTACTGAAGCTTTCTTT. This sequence encodes CASGPGSVTEAFF.

The chain employs TRBV18 and TRBJ2-7, with 7 bases that match TRBD1. Germline V gives CDR1 KGHSH, CDR2 LQKENI. With V trimmed by 5 bases and J by 7 bases, 2 bases remained unmatched. This CDR3 is built from 11 residues. The DNA of the CDR3 is TGTGCCAGCTCAGAGACAGGGGAGCAGTACTTC. It yields the protein CASSETGEQYF.

This chain links TRBV28 with TRBJ2-7; D not resolved. V was clipped by 7 bases and J by 2 bases, with 12 bases between them. The CDR3 is made up of 13 amino acids. The germline V gene has CDR1 MDHEN and CDR2 SYDVKM. The CDR3: CASTTGGAYEQYF. The CDR3 DNA is TGTGCCAGCACCACGGGCGGTGCCTACGAGCAGTACTTC. The complete variable domain, with remaining parts taken from reference TRBV28 and TRBJ2-7, reads DVKVTQSSRYLVKRTGEKVFLECVQDMDHENMFWYRQDPGLGLRLIYFSYDVKMKEKGDIPEGYSVSREKKERFSLILESASTNQTSMYLCASTTGGAYEQYFGPGTRLTVT.

This clonotype came up many times. The rearrangement joins TRBV11-2 to TRBJ2-2; TRBD2 agrees at 11 bases. The germline V gene encodes CDR1 SGHAT and CDR2 FQNNGV. The CDR3 covers 16 residues. Germline trimming cut 3 bases from V and 1 base from J; bases unmatched to any gene: 1. In DNA, the CDR3 is TGTGCCAGCAGCTTCGGACTAGCGGGGAACACCGGGGAGCTGTTTTTT. This gives the protein CASSFGLAGNTGELFF. Full variable domain (rest looked up from reference TRBV11-2 and TRBJ2-2): EAGVAQSPRYKIIEKRQSVAFWCNPISGHATLYWYQQILGQGPKLLIQFQNNGVVDDSQLPKDRFSAERLKGVDSTLKIQPAKLEDSAVYLCASSFGLAGNTGELFFGEGSRLTVL.

This clonotype was seen repeatedly, ten times or more. The chain recombines TRBV4-1 with TRBJ2-5, with TRBD2 identical over 7 bases. The CDR3 extends over 14 amino acids. Trimming cost V 2 bases and J 5 bases; bases outside gene matches: 5. In germline, CDR1 is MGHRA, CDR2 YSYEKL. The DNA of the CDR3 is TGCGCCAGCAGCCAATGGGCGGGAGTGGAGACCCAGTACTTC. This translates into CASSQWAGVETQYF.

The gene calls are TRBV5-1 and TRBJ1-2, with 9 bases matching TRBD1. Germline trimming cut 4 bases from V and 3 bases from J; bases unmatched to any gene: 7. Germline V gene lookup returns CDR1 SGHRS and CDR2 YFSETQ. CDR3 length: 15 residues. The CDR3 DNA reads as TGCGCCAGCAGCGTGGGGACAGGGCACTACTATGGCTACACCTTC. Residues: CASSVGTGHYYGYTF.

The genes are TRBV20-1 and TRBJ1-6; 7 bases match TRBD1. Losses at the gene ends were 5 bases for V and 9 bases for J; bases not matched to a gene: 16. CDR1 is DFQATT, CDR2 SNEGSKA, per germline (reference sequence). This CDR3 is built from 16 residues. The CDR3 DNA reads TGCAGTGCTGAGAAAGGGCAGGGGGTGATGATTTCACCCCTCCACTTT. Residues: CSAEKGQGVMISPLHF.

In its sample, this clonotype was seen many times. V and J are TRBV6-1 and TRBJ2-1; D is unresolved. This CDR3 has 13 residues. CDR1 and CDR2 (germline): MNHNS, SASEGT. V lost 1 base and J 4 bases, leaving 5 bases between the germline ends. CDR3 coding DNA: TGTGCCAGCAGTGAAGGGGAATACAATGAGCAGTTCTTC. This codes for CASSEGEYNEQFF.

This clonotype was seen ten or more times. The chain has TRBV7-2 and TRBJ1-3; D gene uncertain. The CDR3 length is 17 residues. Per the germline V gene, CDR1 is SGHTA and CDR2 is FQGNSA. The ends were cut back, 1 base at V and 0 bases at J, with 13 bases in the middle. CDR3 coding DNA: TGTGCCAGCAGCTTAGTTCCCCGACCTACCTCTGGAAACACCATATATTTT. This encodes CASSLVPRPTSGNTIYF.

The chain uses TRBV7-2 and TRBJ2-2, with 7 bases fitting TRBD1. J was trimmed by 7 bases and V by 5 bases; bases with no gene match: 4. CDR1 is SGHTA and CDR2 is FQGNSA in the germline V gene. CDR3 length: 13 residues. The CDR3 nucleotides are TGTGCCAGCAGCCAGGGGGTGGTCGGGGAGCTGTTTTTT. This sequence encodes CASSQGVVGELFF.

This clonotype appeared many times. V usage is TRBV7-2 and J usage is TRBJ2-2, with a weak D call TRBD2 (7 bases). The CDR3 runs 16 residues. Trimming removed 6 bases from V and 6 bases from J, with 20 bases in between. Germline V lookup: CDR1 SGHTA, CDR2 FQGNSA. This chain's CDR3 is CASSLFGGRNPGELFF. CDR3 in DNA: TGTGCCAGCAGTCTCTTCGGGGGGCGAAATCCCGGGGAGCTGTTTTTT.

About this clonotype: Being one base from a much bigger clone, this may be a read error. This sequence joins TRBV9 and TRBJ2-4; 7 nucleotides align to TRBD1. Germline CDR1 is SGDLS and CDR2 is YYNGEE. The CDR3 length is 18 residues. The ends lost 7 bases at V and 8 bases at J; junction bases unmatched: 24. In DNA, the CDR3 is TGTGCCAGCGGCGCCGGCCGCTCAGGGGGTCAGGCCTGGGACATTCAGTACTTC. As protein: CASGAGRSGGQAWDIQYF.

A few counts support this clonotype. The chain couples TRBV28 to TRBJ1-2; tentative D call: TRBD1 (6 bases). V was trimmed by 3 bases and J by 3 bases, leaving 11 bases between them. CDR3 length: 14 residues. Germline CDR1 reads MDHEN; CDR2 reads SYDVKM. DNA for the CDR3: TGTGCCAGCAGTTTCGCCAGGGGAGACTATGGCTACACCTTC. It is translated as CASSFARGDYGYTF.